The rows below give T cell receptor beta chains drawn from one sample of a study of blood T cell repertoires in COVID-19. Measured with immunoSEQ multiplex PCR; TCRdb has only the in-frame clones, and not every one. The sample holds over 200,000 clones, approximately 90% seen once. The sequenced material came from peripheral blood. The receptors stem from a man in his forties with acute or convalescent COVID-19. Each CDR3 is given without its conserved first and last residue.

>TRBJ2-5|12|TRBV5-5
ASSFRDFQETQY
>TRBJ1-1|14|TRBV6-2/TRBV6-3
ASSSRTGRKDTEAF
>TRBJ2-7|10|TRBV11-1
ASSLTAYEQY
>TRBJ2-2|13|TRBV7-9
ASSLTGGDTGELF
>TRBJ2-1|13|TRBV2
ASSELSGGWNEQF
>TRBJ1-5|14|TRBV5-6
ASSLALAGWNQPQH
>TRBJ2-1|12|TRBV5-6
ASRAGLSYNEQF
>TRBJ2-1|16|TRBV6-1
ASSEWGRTSGTYNEQF
>TRBJ2-5|13|TRBV5-6
ASRRRDRGPKGQY
>TRBJ2-3|12|TRBV9
ASSPGEVTDTQY
>TRBJ1-1|12|TRBV18
ASSPTGTNTEAF
>TRBJ2-7|12|TRBV7-3
ASSLKSGPYEQY
>TRBJ2-1|15|TRBV28
ASSERETGVTYNEQF
>TRBJ2-1|10|TRBV3-1/TRBV3-2
ASSQTGSEQF
>TRBJ1-1|14|TRBV19
ASSAQSQGPDTEAF
>TRBJ1-6|12|TRBV5-4
ASSETGIDSPLH
>TRBJ1-2|14|TRBV23-1
ASSQGDRDRHYGYT
>TRBJ1-1|11|TRBV6-2/TRBV6-3
ASSTDINTEAF
>TRBJ1-5|14|TRBV19
ASRLIGQLSNQPQH
>TRBJ2-5|13|TRBV10-3
AISEGTGAAETQY
>TRBJ1-2|11|TRBV27
ASGYGGGYGYT
>TRBJ2-6|14|TRBV29-1
SVVGTGETGANVLT
>TRBJ2-7|13|TRBV7-9
ASSLPTSGGYEQY
>TRBJ2-7|11|TRBV5-6
ASSLGVGYEQY
>TRBJ1-6|12|TRBV6-5
ASSREHRDSPLH
>TRBJ2-7|13|TRBV3-1/TRBV3-2
ASSQDGGLSGEQY
>TRBJ2-1|14|TRBV24-1
ATSDSGTGLYNEQF
>TRBJ1-2|14|TRBV5-4
ASSLSWTATYGGYT
>TRBJ2-5|12|TRBV27
ATKLGNRVETQY
>TRBJ2-3|18|TRBV19
ASSIRGLAGALWGTDTQY
>TRBJ1-6|12|TRBV3-1/TRBV3-2
ASSQGGRESPLH
>TRBJ2-7|15|TRBV5-1
ASSLGQRSGRDYEQY
>TRBJ1-2|12|TRBV6-6
ASRPTTGNYGYT
>TRBJ2-7|14|TRBV5-1
ASSLAMDGGAYEQY
>TRBJ1-2|13|TRBV19
ASGESSRANYGYT
>TRBJ1-2|12|TRBV5-4
ASSLGGQGDGYT
>TRBJ1-1|14|TRBV18
ASSHSQGSKNTEAF
>TRBJ1-2|12|TRBV30
AWSAGGGNYGYT
>TRBJ2-7|11|TRBV6-5
ASSNSLAGEQY
>TRBJ2-1|14|TRBV9
ASSVDPGGPYNEQF
>TRBJ2-3|15|TRBV4-2
ASSQAGGTGPTDTQY
>TRBJ2-2|17|TRBV30
AWSALPGQGRSNTGELF
>TRBJ2-7|13|TRBV27
ASSKPGQSSYEQY
>TRBJ2-7|10|TRBV5-1
ASSLGGYEQY
>TRBJ2-1|16|TRBV9
ASSSGLAGTTFSDEQF
>TRBJ2-4|14|TRBV5-5
ASSQGLRDIENIQY
>TRBJ1-2|9|TRBV20-1
SAGGGYGYT
>TRBJ2-5|12|TRBV6-5
AGRRSGDQETQY
>TRBJ2-7|14|TRBV27
ASSNGVGLSSYEQY
>TRBJ2-2|14|TRBV10-2
ASMGNRGRGAGELF
>TRBJ2-7|13|TRBV11-2
ASSLTGTNIIEQY